Described below is a single TCR beta chain sequence and its context. What it binds is unknown. The CDR3 consists of 14 residues. Trimming removed 6 bases at V and 5 bases at J, with 19 bases between. From germline, CDR1 is SQVTM and CDR2 ANQGSEA. This entry comes from a study of yellow fever vaccine responses in identical twins. Whole-study findings and limits: Each twin's T cell response to the vaccine was reported to look partly convergent and partly personalized.

MiXCR, applied by TCRdb to the RT-PCR reads, yields one record per CDR3 protein. The data contain about 5,800 distinct CDR3 sequences, 50% to 80% of them singletons. The chain joins TRBV29-1 to TRBJ2-5; D perhaps matches TRBD1 (6 bases). The material sequenced was T cells from blood (PBMCs), unsorted or a sorted subset (not recorded which), taken before or after yellow fever vaccination (not recorded which). This clonotype originated in a young woman who received the yellow fever vaccine. DNA for the CDR3: TGCAGCGTCCAGCCCGGCGTGGGGGCCGAGACCCAGTACTTC. Its protein product is CSVQPGVGAETQYF.